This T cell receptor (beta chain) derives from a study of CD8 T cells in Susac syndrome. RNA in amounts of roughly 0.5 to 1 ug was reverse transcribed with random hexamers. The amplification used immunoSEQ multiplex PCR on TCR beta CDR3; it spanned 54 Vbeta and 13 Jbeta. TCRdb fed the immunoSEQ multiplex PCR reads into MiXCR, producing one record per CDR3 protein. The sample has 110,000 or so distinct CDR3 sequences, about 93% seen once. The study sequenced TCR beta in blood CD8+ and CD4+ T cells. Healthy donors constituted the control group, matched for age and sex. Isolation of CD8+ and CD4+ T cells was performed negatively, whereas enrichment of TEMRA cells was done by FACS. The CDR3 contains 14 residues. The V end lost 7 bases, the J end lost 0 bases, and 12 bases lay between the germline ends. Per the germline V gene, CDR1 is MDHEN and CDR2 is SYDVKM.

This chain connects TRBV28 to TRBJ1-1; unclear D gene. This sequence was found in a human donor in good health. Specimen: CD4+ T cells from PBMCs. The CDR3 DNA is TGTGCCAGCAAGTTTTCAGGTATGAACACTGAAGCTTTCTTT. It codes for CASKFSGMNTEAFF.